Reported below is one T cell receptor (beta chain). Antigen unknown. Naive CD8 cells lacked CD45RO and underwent positive selection for CCR7, leaving out terminally differentiated effector memory CD45RA+ cells. Healthy adults negative for HIV, lacking recent acute infections or vaccinations, served as donors. Assay used: immunoSEQ multiplex PCR; TCRdb lists only in-frame clones, some missing. The sample contains about 2.1 million clones, 93% of which appear only once. The CDR3 extends over 14 amino acids. V trimming: 5 bases; J trimming: 2 bases; junction bases outside the gene matches: 5. Germline V lookup: CDR1 SEHNR, CDR2 FQNEAQ (reference sequence). The sample is drawn from a study of shared clonotypes between healthy human individuals. Study in general: Per-donor plates numbered three CD4 naive, three CD4 memory, two CD8 naive and one CD8 memory. Overall study findings and caveats: Among the subsets, naive ones generally showed larger estimated richness than memory ones. Shared clonotypes: roughly 4.5% naive CD4, about 3.3% naive CD8, less than 2.5% memory CD4, 0.4% memory CD8.

This receptor was identified in a man aged 18 to 35 in good health. Some clones in this sample may be carry-over from other donors' samples. This chain joins TRBV7-9 and TRBJ2-7; TRBD1 matches at 8 bases. The sequenced sample was naive CD8+ T cells from PBMCs. DNA of the CDR3: TGTGCCAGCAGCCACCGGGACAGGCCCTACGAGCAGTACTTC. It specifies CASSHRDRPYEQYF.